One sample yielded the 8 T cell receptor beta chains listed below, sequenced in a study of blood T cell repertoires in COVID-19. The method was immunoSEQ multiplex PCR; TCRdb's version includes in-frame clones alone and lacks a portion of them. The table includes 300,000 or so clones, approximately 84% detected once. Sequences were obtained from PBMCs or T cells enriched from blood (not recorded which). The origin of the receptors is a woman in her 30s who had recovered from COVID-19.

The chain employs TRBV4-1 and TRBJ1-6; 7 nucleotides line up with TRBD1. In germline, CDR1 is MGHRA, CDR2 YSYEKL. The CDR3 totals 14 residues. V shed 4 bases and J 6 bases; nucleotides not matched to a gene: 3. This CDR3 is CASSPRDSNSPLHF. In DNA form, the CDR3 reads TGCGCCAGCAGCCCTCGGGACAGTAATTCACCCCTCCACTTT.

This clone was observed once. V is TRBV25-1 and J is TRBJ2-3, with TRBD2 matching over 12 bases. CDR1 is MGHDK and CDR2 is SYGVNS in the germline V gene. V lost 1 base, J lost 3 bases, and 2 bases stayed unmatched. The CDR3 covers 16 residues. The CDR3 is CASSELGTSGTDTQYF. The CDR3 coding sequence is TGTGCCAGCAGTGAATTAGGGACTAGCGGGACAGATACGCAGTATTTT.

The chain couples TRBV3-1 (or the pseudogene TRBV3-2) to TRBJ2-7; TRBD1 aligns across 7 bases. The CDR3 consists of 17 residues. Germline-derived CDR1 and CDR2 are LGHDT and YNNKEL (reference sequence). The J segment lost 0 bases and the V segment lost 4 bases, leaving 12 bases of the junction unmatched. The CDR3 DNA follows: TGTGCCAGCAGCCCAGGGGTGACAGGGCTTAGCTCCTACGAGCAGTACTTC. The encoded protein is CASSPGVTGLSSYEQYF.

This chain connects TRBV2 to TRBJ1-1; TRBD1 might be the D (5 bases). The CDR3 length is 14 residues. V gave up 8 bases and J gave up 4 bases, with 17 bases separating them. The germline V gene encodes CDR1 SNHLY and CDR2 FYNNEI. CDR3 in amino acids: CASQGLGRGTEAFF. The CDR3 DNA follows: TGTGCCAGCCAGGGTCTGGGTAGGGGCACTGAAGCTTTCTTT.

The rearrangement joins TRBV2 to TRBJ1-1; D remains unclear. Per germline, CDR1 SNHLY and CDR2 FYNNEI. The CDR3 contains 15 residues. V shed 6 bases and J shed 4 bases, with 18 bases lying between them. The CDR3 spells CASRTGFSTGTEAFF. The CDR3 DNA sequence: TGTGCCAGCAGGACGGGATTCTCTACTGGCACTGAAGCTTTCTTT.

This chain connects TRBV18 to TRBJ1-5; no reliable D call. Germline V lookup: CDR1 KGHSH, CDR2 LQKENI. Trimming cost V 3 bases and J 4 bases, with 7 bases left between them. The CDR3 spans 13 residues. DNA for the CDR3: TGTGCCAGCTCACCGGCCCAAAATCAGCCCCAGCATTTT. Translated: CASSPAQNQPQHF. Variable domain in full (rest from reference TRBV18 and TRBJ1-5): NAGVMQNPRHLVRRRGQEARLRCSPMKGHSHVYWYRQLPEEGLKFMVYLQKENIIDESGMPKERFSAEFPKEGPSILRIQQVVRGDSAAYFCASSPAQNQPQHFGDGTRLSIL.

This clone was counted a single time. This chain links TRBV15 with TRBJ1-3; D is possibly TRBD1 (5 bases). Germline V gene lookup returns CDR1 LNHNV and CDR2 YYDKDF (reference sequence). V was cut by 0 bases and J by 0 bases, with 9 bases left in between. The CDR3 is 16 amino acids. The DNA of the CDR3 is TGTGCCACCAGCAGAGAGTTGGGGGGCTCTGGAAACACCATATATTTT. Protein product: CATSRELGGSGNTIYF.

V gene TRBV11-2 combines with J gene TRBJ2-3, with 8 bases lining up with TRBD1. The CDR3 runs 16 residues. J lost 3 bases, V lost 5 bases, and 10 bases had no gene match. Germline V lookup: CDR1 SGHAT, CDR2 FQNNGV. This CDR3 is CASSTRTGPGTDTQYF. For the CDR3, the DNA is TGTGCCAGCAGCACACGGACAGGGCCGGGGACAGATACGCAGTATTTT.